These 14 T cell receptor beta chains share one sample of origin, sequenced in a study of shared clonotypes between healthy human individuals (dated by TCRdb to 2018 to 2021). The library was generated by the immunoSEQ multiplex PCR assay. Sourced from immuneACCESS, this table was stored by TCRdb with only in-frame sequences that have V and J called. A share of the clones is absent; for the studies checked, an unresolved V gene accounts for under half, and the remainder has no known explanation. This sample gives 1.6 million or so clones in total; just under 99% of them show up just once. The ten largest clonotypes hold over 0.3% of the sample. Sequences were obtained from naive CD4+ T cells sorted from blood. This specimen's cell subset or site label, per the study, means: CD45RA+ positively selected. These receptors all stem from a man between 25 and 39 years old in good health.

The CDR3 DNA is TGCAGCGTTCGCCGTCAACTAGCGGGCACCGGGGAGCTGTTTTTT. Residues: CSVRRQLAGTGELFF. J is TRBJ2-2 and V is TRBV29-1; 9 nucleotides agree with TRBD2. The germline V gene encodes CDR1 SQVTM and CDR2 ANQGSEA. This CDR3 spans 15 amino acids. V trimming: 5 bases; J trimming: 4 bases; junction bases outside the gene matches: 8.

A note on this clone: At one of its ends the junction is not consistent with the germline gene, which may arise from a read error. J is TRBJ2-3 and V is TRBV14; either TRBD1 or TRBD2 may supply D (5 bases each). CDR3 length equals 15 residues. The V gene's germline CDR1 is SGHDN and CDR2 FVKESK. The CDR3 bases are TGTGCCAGTAGCCGATGGGACCCCCAAGCAGATACGCAGTATTTT. It codes for CASSRWDPQADTQYF.

This chain joins TRBV18 and TRBJ1-2; no clear D. Deletions cut 4 bases from V and 5 bases from J, with 11 bases between. This CDR3 is built from 13 residues. Germline values: CDR1 KGHSH, CDR2 LQKENI. CDR3 sequence: CASSLAEKYGYTF. CDR3 sequence (DNA): TGTGCCAGCTCACTCGCTGAGAAGTATGGCTACACCTTC.

This chain links TRBV7-8 with TRBJ2-5; D might be TRBD1 (5 bases). V lost 1 base, J lost 1 base, and 7 bases lay in between. Germline CDR1 and CDR2: SGHVS and FQNEAQ. The CDR3 sequence is 14 residues long. CDR3 in DNA: TGTGCCAGCAGCTTAGACAGGACCCAAGAGACCCAGTACTTC. This translates into CASSLDRTQETQYF.

The chain couples TRBV5-4 to TRBJ2-1, with a weak D call TRBD2 (6 bases). Looked up from germline, CDR1 is SGHNT and CDR2 is YYREEE (reference sequence). The germline V and J ends were trimmed by 7 bases and 2 bases, with 16 bases remaining between them. The CDR3 runs 15 residues. CDR3 DNA: TGTGCCAGCTCCGATAGCGGTGGCGCCTACAATGAGCAGTTCTTC. Translation: CASSDSGGAYNEQFF.

J is TRBJ1-4 and V is TRBV15; D might be TRBD1 (5 bases). Trimming stripped 1 base from V and 7 bases from J, with 13 bases between. The V gene's germline CDR1 is LNHNV and CDR2 YYDKDF (reference sequence). The CDR3 has 15 amino acids. DNA for the CDR3: TGTGCCACCAGCAGAGCCTACGGGACGGGTGAAAAACTGTTTTTT. Its protein product is CATSRAYGTGEKLFF.

The J gene is TRBJ2-3, the V gene TRBV6-4; TRBD1 is a possible D gene (6 bases). Germline loops: CDR1 MRHNA, CDR2 SNTAGT. This CDR3 spans 15 amino acids. The ends were cut back, 5 bases at V and 2 bases at J, with 14 bases in the middle. The CDR3 sequence is CASSLGARSTDTQYF. The CDR3, as DNA: TGTGCCAGCAGTTTGGGGGCCCGGTCCACAGATACGCAGTATTTT.

In its sample, this clone was seen once. The chain joins TRBV18 to TRBJ2-7, with TRBD1 matching over 9 bases. This CDR3 region has 16 residues. V shed 1 base and J 6 bases; nucleotides not matched to a gene: 10. Per the germline V gene, CDR1 is KGHSH and CDR2 is LQKENI. The CDR3 reads CASSPLPRTGEGEQYF. The CDR3 region has the DNA TGTGCCAGCTCACCACTACCTAGGACAGGGGAGGGCGAGCAGTACTTC.

J is TRBJ2-3 and V is TRBV5-1; 7 bases map to TRBD2. This CDR3 region has 16 residues. Germline V gene lookup returns CDR1 SGHRS and CDR2 YFSETQ. After removal of 0 bases from V and 0 bases from J, the junction contained 4 bases not matched to a gene. In DNA form, the CDR3 reads TGCGCCAGCAGCTTGGCGGGGGGTAGGAGCACAGATACGCAGTATTTT. Its protein is CASSLAGGRSTDTQYF.

V usage is TRBV5-1 and J usage is TRBJ2-1, with 15 bases identical to TRBD2. This CDR3 comprises 17 residues. The J segment lost 10 bases and the V segment lost 4 bases, leaving 12 bases of the junction unmatched. The germline gives CDR1 SGHRS, CDR2 YFSETQ. CDR3 sequence reads: CASSAPAGTSGRPEQFF. In DNA form, the CDR3 reads TGCGCCAGCAGCGCGCCGGCCGGGACTAGCGGGAGGCCAGAGCAGTTCTTC.

This clone is a singleton in its sample. The chain carries TRBV4-3 and TRBJ2-5; D is uncertain. With 0 bases removed from V and 5 bases from J, the gap between germline ends came to 19 bases. The CDR3 consists of 17 residues. Germline V lookup: CDR1 LGHNA, CDR2 YSLEER. The CDR3 is CASSQDGVPTGGETQYF. The CDR3 DNA follows: TGCGCCAGCAGCCAAGATGGGGTCCCGACGGGTGGGGAGACCCAGTACTTC.

This clone was seen just once. This chain joins TRBV5-1 and TRBJ2-3; 9 positions agree with TRBD1. Per the germline V gene, CDR1 is SGHRS and CDR2 is YFSETQ. Trimming took 1 base from V and 2 from J; bases not matched to a gene: 5. The CDR3 is made up of 16 amino acids. The CDR3 protein is CASSLYRGLFTDTQYF. In DNA, the CDR3 is TGCGCCAGCAGCTTGTACAGGGGGCTTTTCACAGATACGCAGTATTTT.

The rearrangement joins TRBV7-8 to TRBJ1-2, with D tentatively TRBD1 (5 bases). The CDR3 is made up of 16 amino acids. The V gene's germline CDR1 is SGHVS and CDR2 FQNEAQ. Trimming removed 1 base at V and 2 bases at J, with 14 bases between. This CDR3 reads CASSLVPGRVNYGYTF. The CDR3 DNA reads as TGTGCCAGCAGCTTAGTTCCGGGCAGGGTAAACTATGGCTACACCTTC.

DNA of the CDR3: TGTGCCAGCAGGGACAGTAGCTCCTACGAGCAGTACTTC. Protein sequence: CASRDSSSYEQYF. The chain recombines TRBV7-2 with TRBJ2-7; possible D gene TRBD1, 6 bases. The CDR3 runs 13 residues. Trimming cost V 6 bases and J 0 bases, with 9 bases left between them. Germline values: CDR1 SGHTA, CDR2 FQGNSA.